In this sample, the clone carrying this T cell receptor (beta chain) turned up many times. Its antigen is not identified. The source of the sample is a study of neurological immune-mediated disorders. Overall study results and limits: Neither clinical nor MRI features were found to be associated with the multiple sclerosis repertoire cluster. HTLV-1-associated myelopathy had the most TCR clonal expansion, and multiple sclerosis had the least, less than healthy controls.

The CDR3 runs 14 residues. CDR1 and CDR2 from the germline V gene are SGHRS and YFSETQ. The V gene end was trimmed by 3 bases and the J gene end by 6 bases; junction bases not matched to a gene: 8. With 10-nucleotide random UMIs, 5'RACE was used to make the cDNA. MiXCR, run by TCRdb on the 5' RACE reads, gives a single entry per CDR3 protein. The data hold about 62,000 distinct CDR3 sequences, with roughly 4% observed a single time. Source material was 2 million unsorted PBMCs, stored at -80 °C in RNAlater. The chain combines TRBV5-1 with TRBJ1-2; 7 bases match TRBD1. Material: PBMCs. The sequence derives from a woman aged 50 to 60 with multiple sclerosis. The CDR3 sequence is CASSYTTGQDGYTF. The CDR3, as DNA: TGCGCCAGCAGCTATACTACCGGACAGGATGGCTACACCTTC.